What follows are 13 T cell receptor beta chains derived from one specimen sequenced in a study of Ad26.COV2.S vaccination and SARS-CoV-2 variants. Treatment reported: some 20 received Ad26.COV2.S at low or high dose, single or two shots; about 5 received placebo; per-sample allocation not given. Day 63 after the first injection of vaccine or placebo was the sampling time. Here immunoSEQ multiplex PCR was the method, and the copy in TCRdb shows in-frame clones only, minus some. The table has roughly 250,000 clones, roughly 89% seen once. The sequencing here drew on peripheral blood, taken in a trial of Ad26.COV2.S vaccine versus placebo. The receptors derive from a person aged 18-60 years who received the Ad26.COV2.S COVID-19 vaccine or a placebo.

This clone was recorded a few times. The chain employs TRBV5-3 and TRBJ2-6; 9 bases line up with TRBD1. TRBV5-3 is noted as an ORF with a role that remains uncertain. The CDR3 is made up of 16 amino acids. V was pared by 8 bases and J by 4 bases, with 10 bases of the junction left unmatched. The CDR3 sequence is CASAPGQGAGANVLTF. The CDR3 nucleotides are TGTGCCAGCGCCCCGGGACAGGGTGCCGGGGCCAACGTCCTGACTTTC.

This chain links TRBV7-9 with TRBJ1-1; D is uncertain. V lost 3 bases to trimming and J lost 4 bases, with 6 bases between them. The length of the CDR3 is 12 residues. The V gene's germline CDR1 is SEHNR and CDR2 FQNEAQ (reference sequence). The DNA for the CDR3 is TGTGCCAGCAGCTTGTGGGGCACTGAAGCTTTCTTT. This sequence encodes CASSLWGTEAFF.

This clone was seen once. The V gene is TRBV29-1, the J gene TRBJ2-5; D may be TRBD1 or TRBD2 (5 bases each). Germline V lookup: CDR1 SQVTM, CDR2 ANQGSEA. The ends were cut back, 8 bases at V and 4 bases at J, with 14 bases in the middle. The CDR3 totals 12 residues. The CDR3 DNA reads TGCAGCTTCCTCCGGGGCCCAGAGACCCAGTACTTC. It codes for CSFLRGPETQYF. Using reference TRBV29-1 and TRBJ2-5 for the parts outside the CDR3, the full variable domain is SAVISQKPSRDICQRGTSLTIQCQVDSQVTMMFWYRQQPGQSLTLIATANQGSEATYESGFVIDKFPISRPNLTFSTLTVSNMSPEDSSIYLCSFLRGPETQYFGPGTRLLVL.

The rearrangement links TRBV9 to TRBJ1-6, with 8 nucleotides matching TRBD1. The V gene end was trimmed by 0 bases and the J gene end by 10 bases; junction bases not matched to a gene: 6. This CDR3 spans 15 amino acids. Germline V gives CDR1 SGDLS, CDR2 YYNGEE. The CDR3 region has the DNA TGTGCCAGCAGCGTAGGGGTTCAGGGGGCCTCACCCCTCCACTTT. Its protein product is CASSVGVQGASPLHF.

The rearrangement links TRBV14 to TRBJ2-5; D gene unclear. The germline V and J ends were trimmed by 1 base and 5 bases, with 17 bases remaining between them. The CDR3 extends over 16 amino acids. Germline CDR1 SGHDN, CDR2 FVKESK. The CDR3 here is CASSQGVQRYAETQYF. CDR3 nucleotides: TGTGCCAGCAGCCAAGGAGTTCAACGATACGCGGAGACCCAGTACTTC.

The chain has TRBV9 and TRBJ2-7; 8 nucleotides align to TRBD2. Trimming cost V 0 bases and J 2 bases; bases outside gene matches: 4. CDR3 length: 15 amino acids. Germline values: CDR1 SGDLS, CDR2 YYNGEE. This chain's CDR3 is CASSVDGGAPYEQYF. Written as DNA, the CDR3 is TGTGCCAGCAGCGTAGACGGGGGGGCCCCCTACGAGCAGTACTTC.

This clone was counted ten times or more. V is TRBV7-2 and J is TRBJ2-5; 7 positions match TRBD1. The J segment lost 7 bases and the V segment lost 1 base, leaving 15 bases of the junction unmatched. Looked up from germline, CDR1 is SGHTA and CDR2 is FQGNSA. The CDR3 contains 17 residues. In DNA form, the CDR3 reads TGTGCCAGCAGCTTAGTAATGGGGACAGAACCCAAGGGGACCCAGTACTTC. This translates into CASSLVMGTEPKGTQYF. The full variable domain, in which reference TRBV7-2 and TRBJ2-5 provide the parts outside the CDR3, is GAGVSQSPSNKVTEKGKDVELRCDPISGHTALYWYRQSLGQGLEFLIYFQGNSAPDKSGLPSDRFSAERTGGSVSTLTIQRTQQEDSAVYLCASSLVMGTEPKGTQYFGPGTRLLVL.

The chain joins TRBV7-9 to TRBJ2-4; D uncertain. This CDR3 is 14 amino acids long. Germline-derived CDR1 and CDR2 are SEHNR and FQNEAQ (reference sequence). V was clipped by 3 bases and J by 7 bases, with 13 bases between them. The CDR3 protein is CASSFSGADNIQYF. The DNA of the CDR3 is TGTGCCAGCAGCTTTAGTGGAGCAGATAACATTCAGTACTTC.

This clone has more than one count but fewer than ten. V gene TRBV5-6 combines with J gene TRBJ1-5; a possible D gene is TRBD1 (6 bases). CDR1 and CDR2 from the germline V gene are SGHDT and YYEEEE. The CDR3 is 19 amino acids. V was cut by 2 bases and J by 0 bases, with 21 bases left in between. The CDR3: CASSFCGSGDGYSNQPQHF. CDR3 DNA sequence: TGTGCCAGCAGCTTTTGTGGTTCAGGGGACGGGTATAGCAATCAGCCCCAGCATTTT.

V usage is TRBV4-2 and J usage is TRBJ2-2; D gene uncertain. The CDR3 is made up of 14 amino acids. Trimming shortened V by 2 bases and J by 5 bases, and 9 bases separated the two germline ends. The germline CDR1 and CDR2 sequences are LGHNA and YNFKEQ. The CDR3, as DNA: TGTGCCAGCAGCCAAAACCTGGGTACCGGGGAGCTGTTTTTT. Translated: CASSQNLGTGELFF.

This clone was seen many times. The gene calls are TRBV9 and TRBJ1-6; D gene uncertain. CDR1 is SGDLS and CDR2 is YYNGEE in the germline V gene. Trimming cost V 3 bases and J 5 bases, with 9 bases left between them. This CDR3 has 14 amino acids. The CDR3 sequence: CASSAALDNSPLHF. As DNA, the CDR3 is TGTGCCAGCAGCGCCGCACTAGATAATTCACCCCTCCACTTT.

In DNA form, the CDR3 reads TGTGCCAGCAGCTTATCGGCTAGCGGGGGGAGGACAGATACGCAGTATTTT. Translated, it gives CASSLSASGGRTDTQYF. The chain carries TRBV7-6 and TRBJ2-3, with 11 bases aligning to TRBD2. CDR1 SGHVS and CDR2 FNYEAQ come from the germline V gene. After removal of 2 bases from V and 3 bases from J, the junction contained 7 bases not matched to a gene. There are 17 residues in the CDR3.

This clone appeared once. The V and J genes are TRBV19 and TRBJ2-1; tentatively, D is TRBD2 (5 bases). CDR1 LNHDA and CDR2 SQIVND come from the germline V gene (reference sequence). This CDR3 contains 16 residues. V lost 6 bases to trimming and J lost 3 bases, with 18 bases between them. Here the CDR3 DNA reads TGTGCCAGTAGCCTCGACGCGGGTAGTTTCTACAATGAGCAGTTCTTC. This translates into CASSLDAGSFYNEQFF.